This is a list of T cell receptor beta chains from one sample in a study of T cells after yellow fever vaccination. TCRdb re-analysed the 5' RACE reads in MiXCR, keeping a single row per CDR3 protein. The sample carries more than 350,000 distinct CDR3 sequences, approximately 10% recorded once. The sample consisted of PBMCs, taken on the day of the first yellow fever vaccination. The source of these receptors is a young man who received the YFV17D yellow fever vaccine. Both conserved end residues are part of each CDR3. A D gene is named only where the DNA matches it firmly. Size is stated for part of the rows, as once, few or many counts, or as a class when the clone is expanded.

abundance	j_gene	v_gene	d_gene	CDR3nt	CDR3aa
few	TRBJ2-1	TRBV10-2	TRBD2	TGCGCCAGCAGTATAGCGGGGGGCCTGATCAATGAGCAGTTCTTC	CASSIAGGLINEQFF
NA	TRBJ1-2	TRBV6-4	NA	TGTGCCAGCAGTAGGGGTTCTAACTATGGCTACACCTTC	CASSRGSNYGYTF
many	TRBJ1-6	TRBV12-3/TRBV12-4	NA	TGTGCCAGCACCGCCGGCAGAGCCACCAATTCACCCCTCCACTTT	CASTAGRATNSPLHF
few	TRBJ2-7	TRBV23-1	NA	TGCGCCAGACACAGGGCCTACGAGCAGTACTTC	CARHRAYEQYF
NA	TRBJ2-3	TRBV29-1	NA	TGCAGCGGAGGGGGTACGGCAGATACGCAGTATTTT	CSGGGTADTQYF
few	TRBJ2-5	TRBV5-1	TRBD1	TGCGCCAGCAGAGCCGGGACAGGGCGCCAAGAGACCCAGTACTTC	CASRAGTGRQETQYF
NA	TRBJ1-1	TRBV30	NA	TGTGCCTGGAGCCGACAGGAACACGGAGCTTTCTTT	CAWSRQEHGAFF
NA	TRBJ1-2	TRBV5-5	NA	TGTGCCAGCAGCTTCCGTCACCTTGATGGCTACACCTTC	CASSFRHLDGYTF
few	TRBJ2-1	TRBV11-1	NA	TGTGCCAGCAGCTTCGGACAGCCGTACGAGGAGCAGTTCTTC	CASSFGQPYEEQFF
NA	TRBJ2-5	TRBV19	NA	TGTGCCAGTAGTACGACAGACCAAGAGACCCAGTACTTC	CASSTTDQETQYF
NA	TRBJ1-1	TRBV18	NA	TGTGCCAGCTCACCCCGGACCTGGGGCACTGAAGCTTTCTTT	CASSPRTWGTEAFF
few	TRBJ2-3	TRBV20-1	NA	TGCAGTGCTGCGCGAGGGGGGCACGCGCAGTATTTT	CSAARGGHAQYF
few	TRBJ1-1	TRBV27	NA	TGTGCCAGCAGTTTATCGTTGTTGGGGGGGTTGAACACTGAAGCTTTCTTT	CASSLSLLGGLNTEAFF
NA	TRBJ1-4	TRBV5-1	NA	TGCGCCAGCAGCCGCGGGACTTCTAGGGAGGAAAAACTGTTTTTT	CASSRGTSREEKLFF
few	TRBJ2-7	TRBV18	NA	TGTGCCAGCTCACCCCAATCGACGCACGGTACCTACGAGCAGTACTTC	CASSPQSTHGTYEQYF
many	TRBJ2-1	TRBV5-1	NA	TGCGCCAGCAGCTCCACCGTGGGGGGATACAATGAGCAGTTCTTC	CASSSTVGGYNEQFF
few	TRBJ2-1	TRBV7-9	NA	TGTGCCAGCAGAGAAAGAGTCAATGAGCAGTTCTTC	CASRERVNEQFF